This section outlines one T cell receptor beta chain sequence together with its context. Seattle enrolled patients during active infection and tracked them longitudinally. This entry comes from a study of blood T cell repertoires in COVID-19. Study background: Spain, Italy and the United States supplied samples that represented acute and convalescent COVID-19. Sample material is recorded as cDNA or gDNA derived from T cells, B-cell-depleted T cells, or PBMCs.

The J segment lost 4 bases and the V segment lost 3 bases, leaving 7 bases of the junction unmatched. This CDR3 has 15 amino acids. CDR1 is SGHKS, CDR2 YYEKEE, per germline (reference sequence). Per the original data handling: It was from reference gene primer amplification that nucleated cell counts were estimated. Sequenced by immunoSEQ multiplex PCR; TCRdb stores in-frame clones only, minus some. D and trimming were read from the DNA, whereas the V and J calls and clone size are those reported in that table. Of nearly 350,000 clones in the sample, 87% were seen once. Sequenced material: peripheral blood. V gene TRBV5-5 combines with J gene TRBJ1-1, with 9 nucleotides matching TRBD1. The receptor was derived from a woman between 50 and 59 years old with COVID-19, enrolled during active disease. CDR3 protein: CASSSGQGFFTEAFF. Here the CDR3 DNA reads TGTGCCAGCAGCTCCGGACAGGGGTTTTTCACTGAAGCTTTCTTT.